What follows is one T cell receptor (beta chain) and its context. The antigen is unknown. The trim removed 1 base at V and 0 bases at J, leaving 7 bases unmatched. This CDR3 comprises 18 residues. Germline assignment: CDR1 LGHNA and CDR2 YSLEER. The data are from a study of CD8 T cells in ankylosing spondylitis. Regarding the study as a whole: Significantly higher representation of disease-linked clones was reported for matched ankylosing spondylitis synovial fluid. A motif of fewer than ten highly homologous TCR beta variants was seen as apparently characteristic of ankylosing spondylitis blood.

Construction of TCR beta libraries was performed using quantitative 5'-RACE with molecular barcodes. TCRdb redid the calling of the 5' RACE reads with MiXCR, one entry per CDR3 protein. The data contain under 450,000 distinct CDR3 sequences, 17% of them singletons. This clonotype originated in a male donor with ankylosing spondylitis. Input material: blood, either unsorted or a sorted T cell fraction (not recorded which). The rearrangement links TRBV4-3 to TRBJ2-1, with TRBD2 identical over 9 bases. CDR3 in DNA: TGCGCCAGCAGCCAAGGAGGACTAGCGCTAATCTCCTACAATGAGCAGTTCTTC. Protein sequence: CASSQGGLALISYNEQFF.